The 12 T cell receptor beta chains reported below all come from one sample, sequenced in a study of blood T cell repertoires in COVID-19 (TCRdb year 2020). Libraries were constructed by the immunoSEQ multiplex PCR assay. Sourced from immuneACCESS, this table was stored by TCRdb with only in-frame sequences that have V and J called. A share of the clones is absent; for the studies checked, an unresolved V gene accounts for under half, and the remainder has no known explanation. This sample lists about 100,000 clones; around nine tenths were detected once. The top ten clones comprise 2.9% of the sample. The material sequenced was peripheral blood. Source of these receptors: a woman aged 80 or older with acute or convalescent COVID-19.

The chain joins TRBV11-2 to TRBJ2-3; D is uncertain. Trimming pared 6 bases from V and 6 bases from J, leaving 13 bases between. The germline V gene encodes CDR1 SGHAT and CDR2 FQNNGV. The CDR3 runs 13 residues. The CDR3 region is CASRARLGDTQYF. The CDR3 nucleotides are TGTGCCAGCAGGGCGAGGCTCGGGGATACGCAGTATTTT.

The rearrangement uses TRBV12-3 or TRBV12-4 and TRBJ2-1; D uncertain. This CDR3 comprises 13 residues. V lost 5 bases to trimming and J lost 5 bases, with 10 bases between them. The CDR3 loop is CASSAQINNEQFF. As DNA, the CDR3 is TGTGCCAGCAGTGCCCAGATTAACAATGAGCAGTTCTTC.

The chain links TRBV7-8 to TRBJ1-1; maybe TRBD1 (6 bases). The CDR3 contains 15 residues. Trimming left V 6 bases short and J 2 bases short, with 16 bases between. Germline V gene data show CDR1 as SGHVS and CDR2 as FQNEAQ. The CDR3: CASRSGTPLNTEAFF. CDR3 DNA sequence: TGTGCCAGCAGGTCCGGGACACCCCTAAACACTGAAGCTTTCTTT.

The V and J genes are TRBV5-1 and TRBJ1-4, with D possibly TRBD1 on 5 matching bases. V was shortened by 0 bases and J by 7 bases, with 10 bases between the two germline ends. Germline CDR1 reads SGHRS; CDR2 reads YFSETQ. The CDR3 covers 14 residues. CDR3 loop: CASSLEGFGEKLFF. The DNA for the CDR3 is TGCGCCAGCAGCTTGGAGGGGTTCGGTGAAAAACTGTTTTTT.

The J gene is TRBJ1-3, the V gene TRBV7-2, with 8 nucleotides matching TRBD1. CDR1 and CDR2 from the germline V gene are SGHTA and FQGNSA. V was pared by 2 bases and J by 2 bases, with 2 bases of the junction left unmatched. This CDR3 is built from 15 residues. This chain's CDR3 is CASSLSGGTGNTIYF. In nucleotides, the CDR3 is TGTGCCAGCAGCTTATCAGGGGGCACTGGAAACACCATATATTTT.

CDR3 in amino acids: CASSQARVGAQPQHF. The CDR3 DNA reads as TGTGCCAGCAGCCAAGCCCGGGTTGGCGCTCAGCCCCAGCATTTT. The chain links TRBV4-2 to TRBJ1-5; D unclear. The CDR3 runs to 15 residues. V dropped 1 base and J dropped 6 bases, with 13 bases sitting between them. CDR1 is LGHNA and CDR2 is YNFKEQ in the germline V gene.

The chain carries TRBV2 and TRBJ2-7; TRBD2 aligns across 8 bases. Germline V gene lookup returns CDR1 SNHLY and CDR2 FYNNEI. The ends lost 1 base at V and 2 bases at J; junction bases unmatched: 1. The CDR3 covers 14 residues. The CDR3 nucleotides are TGTGCCAGCAGTGAAGAACTAGCGGCCTACGAGCAGTACTTC. This encodes CASSEELAAYEQYF.

The chain is built from TRBV7-2 and TRBJ1-4; no clear D. Germline CDR1 reads SGHTA; CDR2 reads FQGNSA. Trimming stripped 7 bases from V and 2 bases from J, with 8 bases between. This CDR3 region has 13 residues. CDR3 bases: TGTGCCAGCAAGACATATACTAATGAAAAACTGTTTTTT. Translating gives CASKTYTNEKLFF.

This chain joins TRBV2 and TRBJ2-7; D not certain. CDR3 size: 13 residues. V was trimmed by 4 bases and J by 2 bases, leaving 9 bases between them. Per germline, CDR1 SNHLY and CDR2 FYNNEI. Written as DNA, the CDR3 is TGTGCCAGCAGTGTTCTTCCAGCCTACGAGCAGTACTTC. Translating it yields CASSVLPAYEQYF.

V is TRBV2 and J is TRBJ1-5; 10 positions agree with TRBD1. V lost 7 bases to trimming and J lost 2 bases; unmatched junction nucleotides: 2. There are 14 residues in the CDR3. The germline V gene encodes CDR1 SNHLY and CDR2 FYNNEI. The CDR3 reads CASKGQGGNQPQHF. CDR3 nucleotides: TGTGCCAGCAAAGGACAGGGGGGCAATCAGCCCCAGCATTTT.

The chain uses TRBV5-6 and TRBJ2-1, with 9 bases identical to TRBD2. CDR3 size: 18 residues. The germline CDR1 and CDR2 sequences are SGHDT and YYEEEE. V was clipped by 1 base and J by 2 bases; unmatched bases: 10. CDR3 sequence: CASSLISAGGRAYNEQFF. Written as DNA, the CDR3 is TGTGCCAGCAGCTTGATTTCGGCAGGCGGGAGGGCCTACAATGAGCAGTTCTTC.

V and J are TRBV5-1 and TRBJ2-5; D call uncertain. CDR3 size: 13 residues. V lost 4 bases, J lost 1 base, and 8 bases lay in between. Germline V CDR1 and CDR2: SGHRS, YFSETQ. The CDR3 DNA reads TGCGCCAGCAGCACTCTTACCCAAGAGACCCAGTACTTC. Its translation: CASSTLTQETQYF.